Presented here are 20 T cell receptor beta chains from one specimen sequenced in a study of Graves' ophthalmopathy and Graves' hyperthyroidism. Amplification of the TCR beta CDR3 regions used RNA transcripts (as template). The first-round RT-PCR employed HTBI primers together with the Qiagen OneStep RT-PCR kit. A multiplex PCR was then performed as the second round. TCRdb recomputed calls from the multiplex PCR reads with MiXCR, one row per CDR3 protein. The sample contains about 550,000 distinct CDR3 sequences, approximately 37% of which appear only once. Sequenced material: peripheral blood or thyroid tissue (not recorded which). Receptors were obtained from an adult man with Graves' hyperthyroidism.

This clonotype was found once. The chain has TRBV29-1 and TRBJ1-5; 10 bases match TRBD1. J lost 7 bases, V lost 8 bases, and 8 bases had no gene match. The germline CDR1 and CDR2 sequences are SQVTM and ANQGSEA. This CDR3 comprises 13 residues. The CDR3 reads CSLGTGAGQPQHF. The CDR3 DNA sequence: TGCAGCTTGGGGACAGGGGCAGGACAGCCCCAGCATTTT.

The J gene is TRBJ1-1, the V gene TRBV6-1; D ambiguous. Germline CDR1 and CDR2: MNHNS and SASEGT. The CDR3 contains 13 residues. V was shortened by 8 bases and J by 2 bases, with 12 bases between the two germline ends. CDR3 region: CASPEAVNTEAFF. The CDR3 DNA follows: TGTGCCAGCCCTGAAGCGGTTAACACTGAAGCTTTCTTT.

This sequence joins TRBV27 and TRBJ2-7; TRBD2 aligns across 7 bases. Germline V CDR1 and CDR2: MNHEY, SMNVEV (reference sequence). J lost 5 bases, V lost 7 bases, and 14 bases had no gene match. The CDR3 sequence is 15 residues long. DNA for the CDR3: TGTGCCAGCAATTACTATGGGGGAGGGAGCAACGAGCAGTACTTC. It is translated as CASNYYGGGSNEQYF.

The table lists this clonotype with many counts. The chain combines TRBV6-1 with TRBJ1-5; D is unclear. This CDR3 is 16 amino acids long. Looked up from germline, CDR1 is MNHNS and CDR2 is SASEGT. The V gene lost 0 bases and the J gene lost 7 bases, with 16 bases spanning the gap. The CDR3 coding sequence is TGTGCCAGCAGTGAAGCGTTCGGCAGGCTAGTCCAGCCCCAGCATTTT. It specifies CASSEAFGRLVQPQHF.

In DNA, the CDR3 is TGTGCCAGCAGCCAAGCACTAGCGGGGGGCTACACCTTC. As protein: CASSQALAGGYTF. The chain carries TRBV7-3 and TRBJ1-2; no reliable D call. Germline V gene sequence: CDR1 SGHTA, CDR2 FQGTGA. This CDR3 comprises 13 residues. V was shortened by 5 bases and J by 8 bases, with 15 bases between the two germline ends.

Ten or more counts support this clonotype. This chain joins TRBV5-1 and TRBJ1-1, with D unresolved. The CDR3 loop spans 14 amino acids. V dropped 0 bases and J dropped 0 bases, with 6 bases sitting between them. CDR1 is SGHRS, CDR2 YFSETQ, per germline. The CDR3 DNA follows: TGCGCCAGCAGCTTGGGGCCAGTGAACACTGAAGCTTTCTTT. It translates to CASSLGPVNTEAFF.

This clonotype was detected many times. This rearrangement joins TRBV7-9 to TRBJ1-2; 7 bases are a match to TRBD1. V lost 8 bases, J lost 4 bases, and 4 bases stayed unmatched. The CDR3 consists of 12 residues. Germline loops: CDR1 SEHNR, CDR2 FQNEAQ (reference sequence). CDR3 region: CASGAGGYGYTF. CDR3 nucleotides: TGTGCCAGCGGGGCAGGGGGCTATGGCTACACCTTC.

Many counts were recorded for this clonotype. The chain links TRBV24-1 to TRBJ1-1, with a weak D call TRBD1 (6 bases). Germline V gene data show CDR1 as KGHDR and CDR2 as SFDVKD. The CDR3 is 14 amino acids. V lost 3 bases to trimming and J lost 6 bases, with 13 bases between them. CDR3 loop: CATSDPEQGPEAFF. The CDR3 nucleotides are TGTGCCACCAGTGATCCAGAACAGGGACCTGAAGCTTTCTTT.

V and J are TRBV7-9 and TRBJ2-7; 15 nucleotides match TRBD2. CDR1 and CDR2 from the germline V gene are SEHNR and FQNEAQ (reference sequence). V lost 4 bases and J lost 5; bases outside the gene matches: 9. CDR3 length: 17 residues. CDR3 in amino acids: CASSSGLAGGGFNEQYF. For the CDR3, the DNA is TGTGCCAGCAGCTCGGGACTAGCGGGGGGCGGATTCAACGAGCAGTACTTC.

The table lists this clonotype with many counts. V usage is TRBV7-9 and J usage is TRBJ1-5; TRBD1 might be the D (6 bases). V lost 4 bases to trimming and J lost 6 bases, with 10 bases between them. Per germline, CDR1 SEHNR and CDR2 FQNEAQ (reference sequence). This CDR3 comprises 13 residues. This chain's CDR3 is CASSSGGRQPQHF. In DNA form, the CDR3 reads TGTGCCAGCAGCTCCGGGGGGCGTCAGCCCCAGCATTTT.

V and J are TRBV11-3 and TRBJ2-7; 13 positions agree with TRBD2. V dropped 1 base and J dropped 4; count of bases not matched to a gene: 4. Germline V CDR1 and CDR2: SGHNT, YENEEA. This CDR3 has 16 amino acids. The CDR3 nucleotides are TGTGCCAGCAGCTTAGTGGGACTAGCGGGATTGTACGAGCAGTACTTC. Translating it yields CASSLVGLAGLYEQYF.

This chain uses TRBV7-2 with TRBJ1-1; D is possibly TRBD1 (6 bases). V shed 5 bases and J shed 5 bases, with 21 bases lying between them. The CDR3 totals 16 residues. Germline CDR1 SGHTA, CDR2 FQGNSA. The CDR3 DNA reads as TGTGCCAGCAGCCAAGAGACGACAGGAAGAAAGACTGAAGCTTTCTTT. It yields the protein CASSQETTGRKTEAFF.

This clonotype was seen repeatedly, ten times or more. The rearrangement joins TRBV5-5 to TRBJ1-5, with a possible D match to TRBD1 (5 bases). Germline CDR1 reads SGHKS; CDR2 reads YYEKEE (reference sequence). V lost 2 bases to trimming and J lost 4 bases, with 10 bases between them. The CDR3 covers 14 residues. CDR3 nucleotide sequence: TGTGCCAGCAGCTTCCCCGGGACTAATCAGCCCCAGCATTTT. This codes for CASSFPGTNQPQHF.

This chain connects TRBV7-8 to TRBJ2-1, with TRBD2 identical over 10 bases. V dropped 3 bases and J dropped 6; count of bases not matched to a gene: 8. CDR3 size: 16 residues. The germline V gene has CDR1 SGHVS and CDR2 FQNEAQ. The CDR3 protein is CASSFKAGGPSNEQFF. CDR3 nucleotides: TGTGCCAGCAGCTTCAAAGCGGGAGGGCCAAGCAATGAGCAGTTCTTC.

This clonotype has just a few counts. This chain uses TRBV15 with TRBJ1-2; 7 bases are shared with TRBD1. CDR1 is LNHNV and CDR2 is YYDKDF in the germline V gene (reference sequence). The CDR3 covers 14 residues. Trimming removed 1 base from V and 12 bases from J; junction bases left unmatched: 11. The CDR3 bases are TGTGCCACCAGCAGAGCCGACAGGGTGCGGGGCCACACCTTC. Translating gives CATSRADRVRGHTF.

This clonotype was observed at least ten times. The V gene is TRBV15, the J gene TRBJ1-4; 7 bases align to TRBD1. In germline, CDR1 is LNHNV, CDR2 YYDKDF (reference sequence). The length of the CDR3 is 15 residues. J was trimmed by 4 bases and V by 1 base; bases with no gene match: 3. CDR3 coding DNA: TGTGCCACCAGCAGAGCGGGACAGCTTAATGAAAAACTGTTTTTT. This encodes CATSRAGQLNEKLFF.

This clonotype came up many times. The V gene is TRBV7-8, the J gene TRBJ2-7; 8 positions match TRBD1. The germline V gene has CDR1 SGHVS and CDR2 FQNEAQ. With 5 bases clipped from V and 4 bases from J, the junction kept 7 bases outside the gene matches. The CDR3 consists of 14 residues. The CDR3 bases are TGTGCCAGCAGCGGCGACAGGGGTGGGTACGAGCAGTACTTC. Amino acids: CASSGDRGGYEQYF.

This chain connects TRBV2 to TRBJ2-7; 13 nucleotides line up with TRBD2. Germline-derived CDR1 and CDR2 are SNHLY and FYNNEI. This CDR3 is built from 15 residues. Unmatched junction bases numbered 8, after V lost 8 bases and J lost 4 bases. The CDR3 here is CASLGTSGRGYEQYF. The CDR3 region has the DNA TGTGCCAGCTTGGGAACTAGCGGGAGGGGATACGAGCAGTACTTC.

This clonotype was counted ten times or more. The J gene is TRBJ1-5, the V gene TRBV2; possibly TRBD1 for D (6 bases). CDR1 is SNHLY and CDR2 is FYNNEI in the germline V gene. The V and J ends lost 6 bases and 5 bases respectively, with 17 bases between them. The CDR3 contains 15 residues. The CDR3 nucleotides read TGTGCCAGCAGACCAGCTCCCACAGGGTATCAGCCCCAGCATTTT. Translated: CASRPAPTGYQPQHF. Full variable domain (rest looked up from reference TRBV2 and TRBJ1-5): EPEVTQTPSHQVTQMGQEVILRCVPISNHLYFYWYRQILGQKVEFLVSFYNNEISEKSEIFDDQFSVERPDGSNFTLKIRSTKLEDSAMYFCASRPAPTGYQPQHFGDGTRLSIL.

This clonotype was seen at least ten times. The chain joins TRBV6-1 to TRBJ2-5, with D uncertain. The germline CDR1 and CDR2 sequences are MNHNS and SASEGT. V was clipped by 2 bases and J by 4 bases, with 14 bases between them. The CDR3 runs 15 residues. CDR3: CASSESFGERETQYF. The CDR3 coding sequence is TGTGCCAGCAGTGAATCTTTTGGAGAGAGAGAGACCCAGTACTTC.